This record concerns one T cell receptor beta chain sequence. Its antigen is not identified. The entry originates in a study of cytomegalovirus exposure and HLA in healthy donors. Overall study results and limits: In an earlier analysis, in 587 donors, most V segments appeared productive either ~90% or ~30% of the time.

Each of the donors was a healthy bone marrow donor. The PCR used 60 Vbeta and 13 Jbeta primers. Repertoires were generated with immunoSEQ multiplex PCR, while TCRdb's copy carries only in-frame clones and drops some. The table lists 200,000 to 250,000 clones. J was trimmed by 8 bases and V by 4 bases; bases with no gene match: 8. There are 15 residues in the CDR3. CDR1 and CDR2 (germline): SGHRS, YFSETQ. The specimen sequenced was PBMCs. The chain has TRBV5-1 and TRBJ2-1; TRBD2 matches at 11 bases. The TCR originated in a woman aged 25 to 39 in good health and CMV-seropositive. CDR3 residues: CASSPPSGGRDEQFF. The CDR3 DNA follows: TGCGCCAGCAGCCCCCCTAGCGGGGGGAGGGATGAGCAGTTCTTC.